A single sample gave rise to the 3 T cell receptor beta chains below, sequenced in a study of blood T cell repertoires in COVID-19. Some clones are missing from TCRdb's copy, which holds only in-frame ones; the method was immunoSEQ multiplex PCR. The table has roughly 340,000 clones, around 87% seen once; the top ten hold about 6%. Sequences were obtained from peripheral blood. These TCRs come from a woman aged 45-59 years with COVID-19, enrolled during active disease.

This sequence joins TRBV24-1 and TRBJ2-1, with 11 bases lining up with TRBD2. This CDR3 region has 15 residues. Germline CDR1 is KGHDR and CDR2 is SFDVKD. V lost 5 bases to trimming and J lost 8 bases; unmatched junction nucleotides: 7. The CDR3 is CATSGLLAGADEQFF. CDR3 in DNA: TGTGCCACCAGTGGTTTACTAGCGGGAGCGGATGAGCAGTTCTTC.

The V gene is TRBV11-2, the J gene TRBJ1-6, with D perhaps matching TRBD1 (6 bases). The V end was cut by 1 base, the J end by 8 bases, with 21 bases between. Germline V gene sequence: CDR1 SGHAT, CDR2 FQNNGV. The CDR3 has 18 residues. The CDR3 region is CASSLAFGTSGQDSPLHF. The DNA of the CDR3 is TGTGCCAGCAGCTTAGCCTTCGGGACAAGTGGCCAGGATTCACCCCTCCACTTT.

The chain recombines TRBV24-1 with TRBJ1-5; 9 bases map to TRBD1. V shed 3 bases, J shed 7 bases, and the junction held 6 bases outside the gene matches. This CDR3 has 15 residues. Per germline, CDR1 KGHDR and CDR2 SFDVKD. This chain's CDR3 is CATSDAGTGRQPQHF. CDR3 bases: TGTGCCACCAGTGATGCCGGGACAGGGAGGCAGCCCCAGCATTTT.